Sequencing of this TCR beta chain was carried out in a study of sequential checkpoint blockade in melanoma. Study at large: Arm A got nivolumab then ipilimumab; arm B the reverse, 1:1. TCRbeta immunosequencing was performed on DNA from roughly 91 pretreatment melanoma tumor samples. Matched biopsies came pretreatment and at week 13 for about two dozen patients. Maintenance nivolumab came after either treatment sequence.

TCRdb's table, derived via immunoSEQ multiplex PCR, lists solely in-frame clones and lacks some. This sample carries under 3,500 clones, about 22% of them seen once, and the ten largest clones take 15% to 18%. This clone was counted between two and nine times. The treatment here: randomized to nivolumab then ipilimumab (arm A) or the reverse (arm B). Germline V lookup: CDR1 SGDLS, CDR2 YYNGEE. V lost 3 bases, J lost 2 bases, and 4 bases stayed unmatched. This CDR3 is 15 amino acids long. The V call is TRBV9, the J call TRBJ1-2; 10 positions match TRBD1. The sample consisted of tumor tissue (inferred from file names), taken from a patient given nivolumab and ipilimumab in sequence. The clonotype comes from a human patient with melanoma. Some clones in this sample may be carry-over from other donors' samples. CDR3 protein: CASSGQGAQNYGYTF. The CDR3 region has the DNA TGTGCCAGCAGCGGACAGGGGGCACAGAACTATGGCTACACCTTC. The whole variable domain, filled in from reference TRBV9 and TRBJ1-2, reads DSGVTQTPKHLITATGQRVTLRCSPRSGDLSVYWYQQSLDQGLQFLIQYYNGEERAKGNILERFSAQQFPDLHSELNLSSLELGDSALYFCASSGQGAQNYGYTFGSGTRLTVV.